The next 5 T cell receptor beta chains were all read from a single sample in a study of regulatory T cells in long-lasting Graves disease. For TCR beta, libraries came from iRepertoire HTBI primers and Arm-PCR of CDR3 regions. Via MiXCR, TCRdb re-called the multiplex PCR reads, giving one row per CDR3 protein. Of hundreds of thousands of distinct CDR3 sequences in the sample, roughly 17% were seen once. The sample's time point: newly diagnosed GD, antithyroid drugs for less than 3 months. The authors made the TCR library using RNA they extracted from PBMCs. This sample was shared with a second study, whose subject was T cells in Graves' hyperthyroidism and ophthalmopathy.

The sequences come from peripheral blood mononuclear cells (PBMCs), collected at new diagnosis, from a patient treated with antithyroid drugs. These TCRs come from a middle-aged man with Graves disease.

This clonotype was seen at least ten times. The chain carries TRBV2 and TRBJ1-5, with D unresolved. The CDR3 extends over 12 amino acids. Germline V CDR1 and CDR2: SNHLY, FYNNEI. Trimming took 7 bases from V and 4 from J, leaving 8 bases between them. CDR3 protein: CASTVLNQPQHF. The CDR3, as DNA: TGTGCCAGCACTGTCCTAAATCAGCCCCAGCATTTT.

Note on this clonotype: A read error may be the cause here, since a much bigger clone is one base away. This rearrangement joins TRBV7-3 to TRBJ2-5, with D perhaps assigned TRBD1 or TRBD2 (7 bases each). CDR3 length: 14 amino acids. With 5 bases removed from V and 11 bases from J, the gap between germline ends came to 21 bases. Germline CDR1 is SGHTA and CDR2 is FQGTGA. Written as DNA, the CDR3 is TGTGCCAGCAGCCCCGGCAGGGGGGGGGGTGAGCAGTACTTC. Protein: CASSPGRGGGEQYF. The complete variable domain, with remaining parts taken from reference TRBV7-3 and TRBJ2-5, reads GAGVSQTPSNKVTEKGKYVELRCDPISGHTALYWYRQSLGQGPEFLIYFQGTGAADDSGLPNDRFFAVRPEGSVSTLKIQRTERGDSAVYLCASSPGRGGGEQYFGPGTRLLVL.

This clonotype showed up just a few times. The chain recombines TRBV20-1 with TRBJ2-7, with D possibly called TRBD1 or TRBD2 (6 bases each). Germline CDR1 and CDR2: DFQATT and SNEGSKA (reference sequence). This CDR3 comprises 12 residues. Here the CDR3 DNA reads TGCAGCTCGGGGGCCAGCCTTTACGAGCAGTACTTC. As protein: CSSGASLYEQYF.

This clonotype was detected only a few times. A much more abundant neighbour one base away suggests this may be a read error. The CDR3 loop is CASSQTTSSSYEQFF. CDR3 nucleotides: TGTGCCAGCAGCCAGACGACGTCCAGCTCCTACGAGCAGTTCTTC. The chain is built from TRBV7-2 and TRBJ2-1; D is unclear. The V gene's germline CDR1 is SGHTA and CDR2 FQGNSA. Trimming took 5 bases from V and 10 from J, leaving 21 bases between them. There are 15 residues in the CDR3.

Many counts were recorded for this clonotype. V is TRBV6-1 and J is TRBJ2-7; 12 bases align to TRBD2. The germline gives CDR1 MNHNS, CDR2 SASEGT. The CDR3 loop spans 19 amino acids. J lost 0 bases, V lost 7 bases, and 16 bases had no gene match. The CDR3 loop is CASTPPPGLAGTSSYEQYF. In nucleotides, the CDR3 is TGTGCCAGCACCCCACCACCCGGACTAGCGGGGACAAGCTCCTACGAGCAGTACTTC.